The 12 T cell receptor beta chains below come from one sample, sequenced in a study of control samples from healthy donors and cancer patients. Generated by immunoSEQ multiplex PCR, the TCRdb table keeps only in-frame clones and is missing some. The sample lists 120,000 to 150,000 clones, around 90% occurring once. The sample comprised blood. The receptors derive from a man in his thirties or forties in good health.

This sequence joins TRBV9 and TRBJ2-5, with D uncertain. Trimming took off 0 bases at V and 3 bases at J, with 12 bases between the two ends. The CDR3 runs to 15 residues. Germline loops: CDR1 SGDLS, CDR2 YYNGEE. The CDR3 reads CASSVDPAQKETQYF. The CDR3 nucleotides are TGTGCCAGCAGCGTAGACCCGGCCCAAAAAGAGACCCAGTACTTC.

The rearrangement links TRBV3-1 (or the pseudogene TRBV3-2) to TRBJ1-2; possibly TRBD1 for D (5 bases). Germline CDR1 LGHDT, CDR2 YNNKEL (reference sequence). Trimming stripped 0 bases from V and 4 bases from J, with 18 bases between. This CDR3 has 17 amino acids. The CDR3 coding sequence is TGTGCCAGCAGCCAAGAGGGTGTATTGGGGGGTTCCTATGGCTACACCTTC. Translated: CASSQEGVLGGSYGYTF.

The chain couples TRBV19 to TRBJ1-2; D possibly corresponds to TRBD1 (5 bases). Trimming stripped 1 base from V and 6 bases from J, with 15 bases between. The CDR3 extends over 15 amino acids. Looked up from germline, CDR1 is LNHDA and CDR2 is SQIVND (reference sequence). CDR3 protein: CASSIVGRGWHGYTF. CDR3 sequence (DNA): TGTGCCAGTAGTATAGTCGGGAGGGGATGGCATGGCTACACCTTC.

This clone came up a few times. The CDR3 is CASSPAAAGGSEQYF. CDR3 DNA: TGCGCCAGCAGCCCCGCAGCAGCGGGAGGAAGCGAGCAGTACTTC. The chain uses TRBV5-1 and TRBJ2-7; 9 nucleotides align to TRBD2. This CDR3 is built from 15 residues. Germline V gene sequence: CDR1 SGHRS, CDR2 YFSETQ. V trimming: 4 bases; J trimming: 6 bases; junction bases outside the gene matches: 11. Drawing the rest from reference TRBV5-1 and TRBJ2-7, the complete variable domain is KAGVTQTPRYLIKTRGQQVTLSCSPISGHRSVSWYQQTPGQGLQFLFEYFSETQRNKGNFPGRFSGRQFSNSRSEMNVSTLELGDSALYLCASSPAAAGGSEQYFGPGTRLTVT.

The J gene is TRBJ2-7, the V gene TRBV28; D ambiguous. Germline V lookup: CDR1 MDHEN, CDR2 SYDVKM. The CDR3 spans 12 residues. V was pared by 3 bases and J by 3 bases, with 6 bases between. The CDR3 is CASSFRVYEQYF. Written as DNA, the CDR3 is TGTGCCAGCAGTTTTAGGGTCTACGAGCAGTACTTC.

This clone has a single count. V gene TRBV7-6 combines with J gene TRBJ1-1, with no clear D. The V end lost 1 base, the J end lost 1 base, and 10 bases lay between the germline ends. The germline CDR1 and CDR2 sequences are SGHVS and FNYEAQ. The CDR3 covers 15 residues. CDR3 loop: CASSLVTEGNTEAFF. The CDR3 nucleotides are TGTGCCAGCAGCTTAGTAACAGAGGGGAACACTGAAGCTTTCTTT.

The chain uses TRBV30 and TRBJ1-3, with TRBD1 matching over 9 bases. The CDR3 has 20 amino acids. With 5 bases clipped from V and 7 bases from J, the junction kept 27 bases outside the gene matches. Germline loops: CDR1 GTSNPN, CDR2 SVGIG (reference sequence). CDR3 DNA: TGTGCCTGGGCCCATTACCTCCTCGGACAGGGGCCGGCTTCCTGGAACACCATATATTTT. This codes for CAWAHYLLGQGPASWNTIYF.

The chain combines TRBV7-9 with TRBJ2-7; D is tentatively TRBD1 or TRBD2 (5 bases each). V lost 1 base and J lost 3, with 10 bases in between. The CDR3 spans 14 residues. CDR1 is SEHNR, CDR2 FQNEAQ, per germline (reference sequence). The CDR3 DNA follows: TGTGCCAGCAGCTTAGGAGGGGCGGGCTACGAGCAGTACTTC. This encodes CASSLGGAGYEQYF. Filled out from reference TRBV7-9 and TRBJ2-7, the complete variable domain reads DTGVSQNPRHKITKRGQNVTFRCDPISEHNRLYWYRQTLGQGPEFLTYFQNEAQLEKSRLLSDRFSAERPKGSFSTLEIQRTEQGDSAMYLCASSLGGAGYEQYFGPGTRLTVT.

V gene TRBV7-2 combines with J gene TRBJ2-3; D not certain. Per the germline V gene, CDR1 is SGHTA and CDR2 is FQGNSA. There are 16 residues in the CDR3. V dropped 5 bases and J dropped 0 bases, with 15 bases sitting between them. CDR3 DNA sequence: TGTGCCAGCAGCCCCCGAGTTGGGGTTAGCACAGATACGCAGTATTTT. Translated, it gives CASSPRVGVSTDTQYF.

This chain uses TRBV7-2 with TRBJ2-1; possible D gene TRBD1, 6 bases. Germline V gene lookup returns CDR1 SGHTA and CDR2 FQGNSA. Deletions cut 4 bases from V and 6 bases from J, with 10 bases between. The CDR3 has 13 residues. The CDR3 spells CASSSGQSNEQFF. The DNA of the CDR3 is TGTGCCAGCAGCTCCGGACAGAGCAATGAGCAGTTCTTC.

The chain is built from TRBV19 and TRBJ2-7; TRBD1 aligns across 8 bases. The CDR3 extends over 15 amino acids. Germline V gene sequence: CDR1 LNHDA, CDR2 SQIVND (reference sequence). Trimming removed 1 base from V and 4 bases from J; junction bases left unmatched: 6. As DNA, the CDR3 is TGTGCCAGTAGTATAGCAGGGGGCCTGTTTTACGAGCAGTACTTC. Translating gives CASSIAGGLFYEQYF.

The chain has TRBV5-1 and TRBJ2-5; no clear D gene. The V gene lost 4 bases and the J gene lost 1 base, with 8 bases spanning the gap. The CDR3 is 13 residues long. The germline CDR1 and CDR2 sequences are SGHRS and YFSETQ. CDR3 bases: TGCGCCAGCAGCCCATACAGCCAAGAGACCCAGTACTTC. It yields the protein CASSPYSQETQYF.